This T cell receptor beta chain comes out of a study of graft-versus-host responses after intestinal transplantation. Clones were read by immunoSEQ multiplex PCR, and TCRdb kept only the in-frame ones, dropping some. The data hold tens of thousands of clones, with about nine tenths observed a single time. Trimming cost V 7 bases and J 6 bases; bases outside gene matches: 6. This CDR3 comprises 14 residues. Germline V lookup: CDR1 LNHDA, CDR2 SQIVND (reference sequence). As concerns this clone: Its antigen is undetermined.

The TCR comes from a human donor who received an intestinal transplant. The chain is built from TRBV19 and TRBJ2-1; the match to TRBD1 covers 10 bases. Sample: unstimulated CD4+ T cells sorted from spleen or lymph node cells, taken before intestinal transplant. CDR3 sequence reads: CASTRGTGANEQFF. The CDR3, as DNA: TGTGCCAGTACCCGGGGGACAGGGGCCAATGAGCAGTTCTTC.